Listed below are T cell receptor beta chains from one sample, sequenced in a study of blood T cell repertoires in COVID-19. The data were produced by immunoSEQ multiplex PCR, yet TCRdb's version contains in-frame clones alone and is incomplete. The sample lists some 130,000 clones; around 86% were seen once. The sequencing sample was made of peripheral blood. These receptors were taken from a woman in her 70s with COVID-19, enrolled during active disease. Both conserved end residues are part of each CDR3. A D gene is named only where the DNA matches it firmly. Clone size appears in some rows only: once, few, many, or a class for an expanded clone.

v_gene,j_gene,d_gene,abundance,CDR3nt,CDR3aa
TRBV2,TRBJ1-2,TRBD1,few,TGTGCCGGGGGACAGGGTCGCTTAGGCTACACCTTC,CAGGQGRLGYTF
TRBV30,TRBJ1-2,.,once,TGTGCCTGGAGTGGGACGGGAGACTATGGCTACACCTTC,CAWSGTGDYGYTF
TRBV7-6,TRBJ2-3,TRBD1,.,TGTGCCAGCAGCTTGGGACAGGGGTTAGATACGCAGTATTTT,CASSLGQGLDTQYF
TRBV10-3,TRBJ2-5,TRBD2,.,TGTGCCGTTGCGGGGGGGGTTCAAGAGACCCAGTACTTC,CAVAGGVQETQYF
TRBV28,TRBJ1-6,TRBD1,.,TGTGCCAGCAGTTGGGCCCGACAGGGGGCGCAGCAGAATTCACCCCTCCACTTT,CASSWARQGAQQNSPLHF
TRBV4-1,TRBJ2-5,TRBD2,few,TGCGCCAGCAGCCCCACCGGGACTAGAGACGAGACCCAGTACTTC,CASSPTGTRDETQYF
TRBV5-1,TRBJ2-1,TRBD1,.,TGCGCCAGCAGCTTAAGCCCCAGCAGGGGGCGATACAATGAGCAGTTCTTC,CASSLSPSRGRYNEQFF
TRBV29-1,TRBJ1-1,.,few,TGCAGCGTTGGCAGGGGTAGGGGGAGCGCTGAAGCTTTCTTT,CSVGRGRGSAEAFF
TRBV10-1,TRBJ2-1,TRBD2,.,TGCGCCAGCAGTGAGTCAAGCGGGGGGACTACACGGGAGCAGTTCTTC,CASSESSGGTTREQFF
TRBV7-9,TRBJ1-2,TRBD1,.,TGTGCCAGCAGCTCAGCCAGACAGGGAGGCTATGGCTACACCTTC,CASSSARQGGYGYTF
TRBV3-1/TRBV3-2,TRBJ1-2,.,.,TGTGCCAGCAGCCAAGCATCGGTTGGCTACACCTTC,CASSQASVGYTF
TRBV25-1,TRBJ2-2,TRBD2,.,TGTGCCAGCAGTGAAATGGGGGATAGCGGGACCGGGGAGCTGTTTTTT,CASSEMGDSGTGELFF
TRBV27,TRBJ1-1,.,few,TGTGCCAGCAGTTTCCTTCCCGGACAAAGGAACACTGAAGCTTTCTTT,CASSFLPGQRNTEAFF
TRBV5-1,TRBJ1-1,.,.,TGCGCCAGCAGCTTGACTCAAAACACTGAAGCTTTCTTT,CASSLTQNTEAFF
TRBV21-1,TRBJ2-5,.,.,TGTGCCAGCAGCAAAGAAGGGTCGGCGGGGGAAGAGACCCAGTACTTC,CASSKEGSAGEETQYF
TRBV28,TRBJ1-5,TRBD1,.,TGTGCCAGCAGTGAGGTAAAGGGGGCGCGGCAGCCCCAGCATTTT,CASSEVKGARQPQHF